These T cell receptor beta chains were read from a single sample in a study of T-cell reconstitution after alpha-beta-depleted transplantation in children. TCRdb itself ran the PCR reads through MiXCR, one entry per CDR3 protein. Of about a million distinct CDR3 sequences in the sample, less than 30% are singletons; the top ten hold under 30%. Specimen: PBMCs, mostly from graft donor cells, collected 360 days after TCRalphabeta/CD19-depleted stem cell transplant. The receptors were gathered from a boy under two years old who had a stem cell transplant for SCID, so the T cells may come from the graft donor. Both conserved end residues are part of each CDR3. The order of the fields is clone size, D gene, V gene, J gene, CDR3 DNA, CDR3 protein. D genes are given only for firm matches. The size field is filled for only some rows; it gives once, few, many or a size class.

>-|TRBD1|TRBV5-1|TRBJ2-3
TGCGCCAGCAGCTTGGCCTGGGACAGGGGATCAGATACGCAGTATTTT
CASSLAWDRGSDTQYF
>-|TRBD1|TRBV11-1|TRBJ2-7
TGTGCCAGCAGCCTCCTAGGGGGACAGGAGACCTACGAGCAGTACTTC
CASSLLGGQETYEQYF
>-|TRBD1|TRBV4-3|TRBJ2-5
TGCGCCAGCAGCCCCTTGGGCAGGGGGCATGGAGAGACCCAGTACTTC
CASSPLGRGHGETQYF
>-|TRBD1|TRBV5-5|TRBJ2-5
TGTGCCAGCAGCTTACGGGACAGGGGTCAGGGAGAGACCCAGTACTTC
CASSLRDRGQGETQYF
>few|-|TRBV5-1|TRBJ2-1
TGCGCCAGCAGCTTGCCCGGGGTAAACTACAATGAGCAGTTCTTC
CASSLPGVNYNEQFF
>-|-|TRBV11-2|TRBJ2-3
TGTGCCAGCAGCTTTGGTCTCAGCTCCCGCGATACGCAGTATTTT
CASSFGLSSRDTQYF
>once|-|TRBV5-1|TRBJ1-2
TGCGCCAGCAGCTTTAACGGAGGGTATGGCTACACCTTC
CASSFNGGYGYTF
>-|-|TRBV28|TRBJ1-5
TGTGCCAGCAGTTCGTACAGTTACAATCAGCCCCAGCATTTT
CASSSYSYNQPQHF
>few|-|TRBV5-6|TRBJ1-1
TGTGCCAGCAGCTTGGGCTTGGGATCCACTGAAGCTTTCTTT
CASSLGLGSTEAFF
>-|-|TRBV6-2/TRBV6-3|TRBJ2-7
TGTGCCAGCAGTCCCCTCCGGCAGGGATTGGAGCAGTACTTC
CASSPLRQGLEQYF
>-|-|TRBV7-2|TRBJ2-1
TGTGCCAGCAGCTTAGAGGTAGCCGCCAAATACAATGAGCAGTTCTTC
CASSLEVAAKYNEQFF
>few|TRBD1|TRBV27|TRBJ2-5
TGTGCCAGCAGTCCCCAGGGGGATGGGACCCAGTACTTC
CASSPQGDGTQYF
>few|-|TRBV5-1|TRBJ2-1
TGCGCCAGCAGCTTGACGGGGAAAAGCTCCTACAATGAGCAGTTCTTC
CASSLTGKSSYNEQFF
>few|TRBD2|TRBV10-2|TRBJ2-3
TGCGCCAGCAGTGAGTGGGCTAGCGGGGACACAGATACGCAGTATTTT
CASSEWASGDTDTQYF
>-|-|TRBV5-1|TRBJ2-7
TGTGCCAGCAGCTTAGGTCTCGGCTCTTACGAGCAGTACTTC
CASSLGLGSYEQYF
>-|TRBD1|TRBV9|TRBJ1-1
TGTGCCAGCAGCGAGGGGGACAGGGGATGGGCTGAAGCTTTCTTT
CASSEGDRGWAEAFF
>-|-|TRBV13|TRBJ2-5
TGTGCCAGCAGTCCCCGTCGGACCACGGCCCAAGAGACCCAGTACTTC
CASSPRRTTAQETQYF
>-|-|TRBV5-5|TRBJ2-2
TGTGCCAGCAGCTTGGGCTCCGGGCACGGGGAGCTGTTTTTT
CASSLGSGHGELFF
>-|TRBD1|TRBV20-1|TRBJ2-5
TGCAGTGCTCGACTCAACAGGGGGAATGGAGAGACCCAGTACTTC
CSARLNRGNGETQYF
>-|-|TRBV29-1|TRBJ1-1
TGCAGCGTTGAAGGGGCAGATAGTACGAACACTGAAGCTTTCTTT
CSVEGADSTNTEAFF
>-|TRBD2|TRBV12-3/TRBV12-4|TRBJ2-1
TGTGCCAGCAGTTCGCGTAGCGGGGTGACCTACAATGAGCAGTTCTTC
CASSSRSGVTYNEQFF
>few|TRBD2|TRBV20-1|TRBJ2-1
TGCAGTGCTAGACTAGCGGGGGGGAGGGAGGCGCAGTTCTTC
CSARLAGGREAQFF
>-|-|TRBV12-3/TRBV12-4|TRBJ2-5
TGTGCCAGCAGTCGTCTTACGACAGTTCTTCAAGAGACCCAGTACTTC
CASSRLTTVLQETQYF
>-|-|TRBV7-2|TRBJ1-1
TGTGCCAGCAGCCGTGACTCGATTTACACTGAAGCTTTCTTT
CASSRDSIYTEAFF
>few|TRBD1|TRBV20-1|TRBJ2-4
TGCAGTGCTAGTGTCGGGACAGCGAAAAACATTCAGTACTTC
CSASVGTAKNIQYF
>-|-|TRBV20-1|TRBJ1-5
TGCAGTTCGAGCCAGGGGCATAATCAGCCCCAGCATTTT
CSSSQGHNQPQHF
>few|-|TRBV10-3|TRBJ2-7
TGTGCCATCAGTACCGAAGGAAGGGGCGAGCAGTACTTC
CAISTEGRGEQYF
>few|-|TRBV5-5|TRBJ1-5
TGTGCCAGCAGCTCCTTTGGCAATCAGCCCCAGCATTTT
CASSSFGNQPQHF
>-|-|TRBV18|TRBJ2-5
TGTGCCAGCTCACCACAGGCCAGGACTCAAGAGACCCAGTACTTC
CASSPQARTQETQYF
>-|TRBD1|TRBV20-1|TRBJ1-1
TGCAGTGCAACCCGACAGGGGTTCGGCACTGAAGCTTTCTTT
CSATRQGFGTEAFF
>few|TRBD1|TRBV5-1|TRBJ1-2
TGCGCCAGCAGCGAAAGGGGGCCGAACTATGGCTACACCTTC
CASSERGPNYGYTF